This TCR beta chain was found in a study of human T cells and chemical hapten exposure. Time point specified: pre-sensitization, week 0. Treatment: therapeutic diphenylcyclopropenone sensitization with weekly scalp DPC. TCRdb re-analysed the RACE reads in MiXCR, keeping a single row per CDR3 protein. The table includes fewer than 200,000 distinct CDR3 sequences, roughly 30% detected once. CDR1 and CDR2 from the germline V gene are LGHNA and YNFKEQ. J lost 2 bases, V lost 2 bases, and 4 bases had no gene match. The CDR3 totals 16 residues. The source was whole blood, collected in connection with sensitization to the hapten diphenylcyclopropenone (DPC). The chain combines TRBV4-2 with TRBJ2-3; 10 bases are a match to TRBD2. The TCR comes from a woman between 25 and 40 years old with alopecia areata. Some clones in this sample may be carry-over from other donors' samples. CDR3 nucleotides: TGTGCCAGCAGCCAATTAGCGGGAGGTCTCACAGATACGCAGTATTTT. Amino acid sequence: CASSQLAGGLTDTQYF.